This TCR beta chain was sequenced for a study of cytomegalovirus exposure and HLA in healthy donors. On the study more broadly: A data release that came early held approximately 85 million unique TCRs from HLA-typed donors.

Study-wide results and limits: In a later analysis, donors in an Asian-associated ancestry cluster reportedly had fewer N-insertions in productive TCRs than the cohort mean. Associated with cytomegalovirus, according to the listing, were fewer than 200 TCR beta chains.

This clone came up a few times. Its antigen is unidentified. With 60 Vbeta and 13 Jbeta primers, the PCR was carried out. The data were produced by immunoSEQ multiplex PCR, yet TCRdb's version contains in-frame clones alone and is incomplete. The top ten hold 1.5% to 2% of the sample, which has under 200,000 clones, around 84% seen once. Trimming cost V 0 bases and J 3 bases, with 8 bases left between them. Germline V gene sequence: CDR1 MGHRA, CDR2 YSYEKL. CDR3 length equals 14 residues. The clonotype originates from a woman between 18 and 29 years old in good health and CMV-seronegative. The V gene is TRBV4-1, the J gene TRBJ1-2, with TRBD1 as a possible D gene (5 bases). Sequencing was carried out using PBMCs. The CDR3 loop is CASSQDQGDYGYTF. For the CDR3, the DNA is TGCGCCAGCAGCCAAGATCAGGGTGACTATGGCTACACCTTC.